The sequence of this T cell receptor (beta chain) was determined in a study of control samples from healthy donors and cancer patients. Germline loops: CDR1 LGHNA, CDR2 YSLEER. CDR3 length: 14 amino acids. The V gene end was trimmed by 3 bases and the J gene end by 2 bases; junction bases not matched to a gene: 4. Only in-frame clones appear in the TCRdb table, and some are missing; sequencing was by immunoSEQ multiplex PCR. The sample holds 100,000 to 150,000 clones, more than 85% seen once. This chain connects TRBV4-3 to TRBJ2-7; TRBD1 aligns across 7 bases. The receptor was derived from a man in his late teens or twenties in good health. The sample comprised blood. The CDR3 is CASSQDRSAYEQYF. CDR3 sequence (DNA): TGCGCCAGCAGCCAGGACAGGTCGGCCTACGAGCAGTACTTC.